These 10 T cell receptor beta chains were sequenced from one sample in a study of identical twins. Each CDR3 protein gets one entry after TCRdb re-called the 5' RACE reads with MiXCR. The sample consists of under 1 million distinct CDR3 sequences, 9% to 15% of them appearing once. The same specimen was also included in a second study, on yellow fever vaccine responses in identical twins.

Material: PBMCs. These receptors came from a woman younger than 35 in good health.

Regarding this clonotype: Sequence at one end of the junction differs from germline and may be a read error. This chain joins TRBV12-3 or TRBV12-4 and TRBJ2-7; D is ambiguous. This CDR3 has 11 amino acids. The CDR3 spells CAISLGYEQYF. The CDR3 region has the DNA TGTGCCATCAGTTTGGGTTACGAGCAGTACTTC.

The rearrangement links TRBV20-1 to TRBJ2-7; D not resolved. CDR1 and CDR2 (germline): DFQATT, SNEGSKA (reference sequence). The CDR3 consists of 15 residues. The ends were cut back, 0 bases at V and 2 bases at J, with 14 bases in the middle. CDR3 sequence (DNA): TGCAGTGCTAGAGATGAGTCGCGGACCCCCTACGAGCAGTACTTC. Translation: CSARDESRTPYEQYF.

The chain joins TRBV2 to TRBJ1-1, with a tentative D call TRBD1 (6 bases). Germline-derived CDR1 and CDR2 are SNHLY and FYNNEI. V was shortened by 1 base and J by 6 bases, with 12 bases between the two germline ends. The CDR3 is made up of 14 amino acids. The CDR3: CASSEVGGAAEAFF. DNA for the CDR3: TGTGCCAGCAGTGAAGTCGGGGGCGCGGCTGAAGCTTTCTTT.

The chain combines TRBV20-1 with TRBJ2-2; no clear D. Per germline, CDR1 DFQATT and CDR2 SNEGSKA (reference sequence). The CDR3 sequence is 13 residues long. Trimming removed 5 bases at V and 5 bases at J, with 12 bases between. The CDR3 here is CSAPLQFTGELFF. The CDR3 bases are TGCAGTGCTCCACTCCAGTTTACCGGGGAGCTGTTTTTT.

In DNA form, the CDR3 reads TGCGCCAGCAGGGGTCAGGGACGGGATCAAGAGACCCAGTACTTC. Amino acid sequence: CASRGQGRDQETQYF. The chain recombines TRBV5-1 with TRBJ2-5, with D possibly called TRBD1 or TRBD2 (5 bases each). CDR1 and CDR2 (germline): SGHRS, YFSETQ. V was pared by 5 bases and J by 2 bases, with 16 bases between. This CDR3 has 15 amino acids.

J is TRBJ2-3 and V is TRBV19; 9 positions agree with TRBD1. V shed 8 bases, J shed 3 bases, and the junction held 6 bases outside the gene matches. The CDR3 totals 14 residues. Germline CDR1 is LNHDA and CDR2 is SQIVND (reference sequence). CDR3 nucleotides: TGTGCCAGTCGAGGGACAGGGAAAACAGATACGCAGTATTTT. Its protein product is CASRGTGKTDTQYF.

J is TRBJ2-7 and V is TRBV7-9; D tentatively reads TRBD1 or TRBD2 (5 bases each). Per the germline V gene, CDR1 is SEHNR and CDR2 is FQNEAQ (reference sequence). V was shortened by 5 bases and J by 3 bases, with 23 bases between the two germline ends. CDR3 length equals 17 residues. The DNA for the CDR3 is TGTGCCAGCAGCCCGAGGCCCAGCCTGGGGACCTTCTACGAGCAGTACTTC. This encodes CASSPRPSLGTFYEQYF.

In this sample, this clonotype turned up many times. The chain joins TRBV5-1 to TRBJ1-1; D is uncertain. Germline CDR1 SGHRS, CDR2 YFSETQ. This CDR3 spans 14 amino acids. V was cut by 0 bases and J by 1 base, with 7 bases left in between. The CDR3: CASSLAPANTEAFF. The CDR3 DNA follows: TGCGCCAGCAGCTTGGCCCCAGCGAACACTGAAGCTTTCTTT. The full variable domain, with the rest looked up from reference TRBV5-1 and TRBJ1-1, is KAGVTQTPRYLIKTRGQQVTLSCSPISGHRSVSWYQQTPGQGLQFLFEYFSETQRNKGNFPGRFSGRQFSNSRSEMNVSTLELGDSALYLCASSLAPANTEAFFGQGTRLTVV.

There are a few counts of this clonotype. V gene TRBV20-1 combines with J gene TRBJ2-1; D gene unclear. The germline V gene encodes CDR1 DFQATT and CDR2 SNEGSKA (reference sequence). This CDR3 spans 15 amino acids. V was shortened by 2 bases and J by 5 bases, with 16 bases between the two germline ends. CDR3 sequence reads: CSARLHEAGDNEQFF. The CDR3 DNA reads TGCAGTGCTAGATTACATGAGGCAGGAGACAATGAGCAGTTCTTC.

The chain carries TRBV3-1 and TRBJ2-1, with a tentative D call TRBD2 (6 bases). V shed 3 bases and J shed 5 bases, with 14 bases lying between them. This CDR3 region has 15 residues. CDR1 is LGHDT and CDR2 is YNNKEL in the germline V gene (reference sequence). This CDR3 reads CASSHAGRLHNEQFF. In nucleotides, the CDR3 is TGTGCCAGCAGCCACGCGGGACGCCTCCACAATGAGCAGTTCTTC.